The 31 T cell receptor beta chains reported below all come from one sample, sequenced in a study of blood T cells in healthy people across ages (dated by TCRdb to the mid-2010s). Library method: 5' RACE. Sequencing was performed on an Illumina HiSeq 2500. A second about 7 to 12 cycle PCR used a sample-barcoded 5' primer and a J-beta primer mix. TCRdb reanalyzed the raw reads on its own, using fastp at Q25 for trimming and MiXCR for clone calling, and kept in-frame beta chains. Identical CDR3 proteins give one entry, which carries the most common genes and DNA. The sample includes fewer than 2,000,000 distinct CDR3 sequences, with 30% to 40% observed a single time. The ten largest clones capture around 11% of the sample. Sequencing used blood. These receptors all come from a woman in her thirties in good health.

V is TRBV4-2 and J is TRBJ2-5, with 8 bases identical to TRBD2. J gave up 4 bases and V 1 base, and 14 bases lay outside the gene matches. The germline V gene has CDR1 LGHNA and CDR2 YNFKEQ. The CDR3 runs to 18 residues. The CDR3 spells CASSQGGSAGARRETQYF. The CDR3 nucleotides read TGTGCCAGCAGCCAAGGAGGGTCAGCGGGAGCCCGTCGAGAGACCCAGTACTTC.

Points on this clonotype: A read error may explain this, as a much larger clone is one base away. The chain uses TRBV5-1 and TRBJ2-1; D is perhaps TRBD1 or TRBD2 (5 bases each). Germline-derived CDR1 and CDR2 are SGHRS and YFSETQ. This CDR3 spans 13 amino acids. Deletions cut 4 bases from V and 10 bases from J, with 15 bases between. The CDR3 DNA reads as TGCGCCAGCAGCCGGGGCCTCGTCGACGAGCAGTTCTTC. It is translated as CASSRGLVDEQFF.

The rearrangement uses TRBV7-2 and TRBJ1-2, with D hard to call. CDR3 length: 12 amino acids. V lost 7 bases, J lost 8 bases, and 14 bases lay in between. Germline CDR1 is SGHTA and CDR2 is FQGNSA. CDR3 in DNA: TGTGCCAGCACCCGACCAAGTCGGGGCTACACCTTC. This sequence encodes CASTRPSRGYTF.

This clonotype was detected ten times or more. The chain joins TRBV27 to TRBJ2-7; D may be TRBD1 (6 bases). This CDR3 contains 16 residues. CDR1 is MNHEY, CDR2 SMNVEV, per germline (reference sequence). V lost 5 bases, J lost 2 bases, and 19 bases lay in between. The DNA for the CDR3 is TGTGCCAGCAGTCCCGTAGGGCAGGGGTGGCCCTACGAGCAGTACTTC. Translation: CASSPVGQGWPYEQYF.

This clonotype was counted between two and nine times. The genes are TRBV5-1 and TRBJ2-5; D possibly corresponds to TRBD1 (5 bases). Germline V CDR1 and CDR2: SGHRS, YFSETQ. This CDR3 is 17 amino acids long. V lost 0 bases, J lost 5 bases, and 20 bases lay in between. CDR3 amino acids: CASSLGGHGGGMETQYF. CDR3 DNA: TGCGCCAGCAGCTTGGGGGGCCACGGCGGCGGAATGGAGACCCAGTACTTC.

The chain uses TRBV20-1 and TRBJ2-3; 14 bases fit TRBD2. Germline V CDR1 and CDR2: DFQATT, SNEGSKA (reference sequence). V lost 1 base and J lost 3; bases outside the gene matches: 3. CDR3 length: 16 residues. The CDR3 DNA is TGCAGTGCTAGAGCTGGGACTAGCGGGAGTACAGATACGCAGTATTTT. It yields the protein CSARAGTSGSTDTQYF.

This clonotype has just a few counts. The chain is built from TRBV12-3 or TRBV12-4 and TRBJ2-3, with D perhaps TRBD1 or TRBD2 (6 bases each). The CDR3 has 16 amino acids. With 7 bases removed from V and 2 bases from J, the gap between germline ends came to 19 bases. In DNA form, the CDR3 reads TGTGCCAGCAAAAAGACAGGATGGGGACTCACAGATACGCAGTATTTT. Translation gives CASKKTGWGLTDTQYF.

V is TRBV6-1 and J is TRBJ1-2; a weak D match, TRBD1 (6 bases). In germline, CDR1 is MNHNS, CDR2 SASEGT. V dropped 3 bases and J dropped 7 bases, with 15 bases sitting between them. The CDR3 consists of 14 residues. CDR3 DNA: TGTGCCAGCAGTGAGCGGCAGGGGACGGGTGGCTACACCTTC. This sequence encodes CASSERQGTGGYTF.

The table lists this clonotype with a few counts. J is TRBJ1-4 and V is TRBV15; 7 bases line up with TRBD1. CDR3 size: 14 residues. Germline-derived CDR1 and CDR2 are LNHNV and YYDKDF (reference sequence). With V trimmed by 6 bases and J by 8 bases, 9 bases remained unmatched. CDR3 loop: CATREGGTEEKLFF. Written as DNA, the CDR3 is TGTGCCACCAGAGAAGGGGGCACGGAAGAAAAACTGTTTTTT.

Only a few counts were recorded for this clonotype. The rearrangement links TRBV2 to TRBJ2-3, with D perhaps TRBD2 (6 bases). Germline loops: CDR1 SNHLY, CDR2 FYNNEI. The CDR3 has 15 residues. V was pared by 11 bases and J by 2 bases, with 20 bases between. CDR3 sequence reads: CAGTQTGGSTDTQYF. CDR3 coding DNA: TGTGCCGGCACCCAAACTGGGGGGTCCACAGATACGCAGTATTTT.

The table lists this clonotype with many counts. The rearrangement joins TRBV27 to TRBJ2-7; no clear D. The CDR3 sequence is 13 residues long. Germline CDR1 MNHEY, CDR2 SMNVEV (reference sequence). Trimming removed 2 bases from V and 5 bases from J, with 10 bases in between. The CDR3 DNA reads TGTGCCAGCAGTTTAACTCCAGGAAACGAGCAGTACTTC. Protein: CASSLTPGNEQYF.

This chain links TRBV5-6 with TRBJ2-1; possibly TRBD2 for D (5 bases). Trimming cost V 4 bases and J 1 base, with 12 bases left between them. Germline V gene lookup returns CDR1 SGHDT and CDR2 YYEEEE. CDR3 length: 15 residues. This CDR3 is CASSNGLNSYNEQFF. The CDR3 coding sequence is TGTGCCAGCAGCAATGGACTCAATTCCTACAATGAGCAGTTCTTC.

This clonotype was seen just once. The chain links TRBV27 to TRBJ2-6, with 7 bases matching TRBD1. The CDR3 consists of 18 residues. With 8 bases clipped from V and 0 bases from J, the junction kept 13 bases outside the gene matches. Per the germline V gene, CDR1 is MNHEY and CDR2 is SMNVEV (reference sequence). CDR3 region: CASAMDRSGSSGANVLTF. The CDR3 DNA is TGTGCCAGCGCCATGGACAGGTCCGGCTCCTCTGGGGCCAACGTCCTGACTTTC.

This clonotype was picked up a small number of times. The chain recombines TRBV20-1 with TRBJ1-1; D call uncertain. With 4 bases removed from V and 11 bases from J, the gap between germline ends came to 5 bases. Germline V gene sequence: CDR1 DFQATT, CDR2 SNEGSKA (reference sequence). The CDR3 loop spans 8 amino acids. The CDR3 coding sequence is TGCAGTGCTACCGACGCTTTCTTT. Translated, it gives CSATDAFF.

This clonotype was observed a handful of times. This sequence joins TRBV7-2 and TRBJ2-1; TRBD2 matches 12 bases. Germline CDR1 and CDR2: SGHTA and FQGNSA. The CDR3 sequence is 14 residues long. Trimming removed 3 bases from V and 7 bases from J; junction bases left unmatched: 1. Here the CDR3 reads CASSFTSGRNEQFF. CDR3 nucleotide sequence: TGTGCCAGCAGCTTCACTAGCGGGAGGAATGAGCAGTTCTTC. The full variable domain, its missing parts supplied by reference TRBV7-2 and TRBJ2-1, is GAGVSQSPSNKVTEKGKDVELRCDPISGHTALYWYRQSLGQGLEFLIYFQGNSAPDKSGLPSDRFSAERTGGSVSTLTIQRTQQEDSAVYLCASSFTSGRNEQFFGPGTRLTVL.

This clonotype has ten or more counts. V and J are TRBV9 and TRBJ2-5; no firm D call. Germline CDR1 is SGDLS and CDR2 is YYNGEE. The V end was cut by 4 bases, the J end by 8 bases, with 12 bases between. This CDR3 is built from 12 residues. Here the CDR3 reads CASSSNGATQYF. The CDR3 region has the DNA TGTGCCAGCAGCTCTAATGGAGCTACCCAGTACTTC. Combining the CDR3 with reference TRBV9 and TRBJ2-5 gives the whole variable domain DSGVTQTPKHLITATGQRVTLRCSPRSGDLSVYWYQQSLDQGLQFLIQYYNGEERAKGNILERFSAQQFPDLHSELNLSSLELGDSALYFCASSSNGATQYFGPGTRLLVL.

The chain joins TRBV6-5 to TRBJ2-1; D is possibly TRBD2 (6 bases). Between the trimmed V and J ends, which lost 2 bases and 4 bases, there was a span of 21 bases. There are 18 residues in the CDR3. Per the germline V gene, CDR1 is MNHEY and CDR2 is SVGAGI. CDR3 bases: TGTGCCAGCAGTTACCGCGGCGGGGTGCGGGACCTATACAATGAGCAGTTCTTC. Its translation: CASSYRGGVRDLYNEQFF.

The chain links TRBV5-4 to TRBJ2-5; D is uncertain. The CDR3 is 14 amino acids. V dropped 2 bases and J dropped 5 bases, with 13 bases sitting between them. In germline, CDR1 is SGHNT, CDR2 YYREEE (reference sequence). The CDR3 DNA reads TGTGCCAGCAGCTTAACGGCAAATAAGGAGACCCAGTACTTC. It is translated as CASSLTANKETQYF.

The table lists this clonotype with a few counts. The chain couples TRBV3-1 to TRBJ2-4, with D maybe TRBD1 (7 bases). CDR3 length: 17 residues. The V end was cut by 3 bases, the J end by 2 bases, with 17 bases between. The V gene's germline CDR1 is LGHDT and CDR2 YNNKEL (reference sequence). The CDR3 here is CASSHSQGGLTKNIQYF. The CDR3 nucleotides read TGTGCCAGCAGCCATTCCCAGGGGGGCCTAACCAAAAACATTCAGTACTTC.

This clonotype occurred a few times. This sequence joins TRBV29-1 and TRBJ2-1; 9 bases are shared with TRBD2. The germline V gene encodes CDR1 SQVTM and CDR2 ANQGSEA. The CDR3 is made up of 13 amino acids. After removal of 5 bases from V and 8 bases from J, the junction contained 7 bases not matched to a gene. The chain's CDR3 is CSVRRGGRDEQFF. In DNA form, the CDR3 reads TGCAGCGTTAGGCGGGGGGGCCGGGATGAGCAGTTCTTC.

The V call is TRBV5-6, the J call TRBJ1-2, with 8 bases lining up with TRBD1. Per germline, CDR1 SGHDT and CDR2 YYEEEE. Unmatched junction bases numbered 5, after V lost 4 bases and J lost 6 bases. The CDR3 contains 13 residues. Here the CDR3 reads CASSLTGDDGYTF. The CDR3 coding sequence is TGTGCCAGCAGCCTGACAGGGGACGATGGCTACACCTTC. Filled out from reference TRBV5-6 and TRBJ1-2, the complete variable domain reads DAGVTQSPTHLIKTRGQQVTLRCSPKSGHDTVSWYQQALGQGPQFIFQYYEEEERQRGNFPDRFSGHQFPNYSSELNVNALLLGDSALYLCASSLTGDDGYTFGSGTRLTVV.

This clonotype was detected only a few times. The chain links TRBV10-3 to TRBJ2-5; D unclear. The CDR3 totals 12 residues. V lost 6 bases and J lost 11, with 16 bases in between. Per germline, CDR1 ENHRY and CDR2 SYGVKD. In DNA, the CDR3 is TGTGCCATCAGCCAGACTCCGGAAGAGCAGTACTTC. As protein: CAISQTPEEQYF.

The chain recombines TRBV7-8 with TRBJ2-2; D ambiguous. The CDR3 runs 17 residues. Looked up from germline, CDR1 is SGHVS and CDR2 is FQNEAQ. The V and J ends lost 6 bases and 6 bases respectively, with 23 bases between them. The CDR3 reads CASREKGAVLSAGELFF. Here the CDR3 DNA reads TGTGCCAGCAGAGAGAAGGGCGCGGTGTTGAGTGCCGGGGAGCTGTTTTTT.

With respect to this clonotype: Its ends do not fully match the called genes, so a read error is possible. This chain connects TRBV4-2 to TRBJ2-3, with 8 bases lining up with TRBD1. Germline CDR1 and CDR2: LGHNA and YNFKEQ. The CDR3 spans 21 residues. The CDR3 loop reads CASSHYPGQEREGTVPETQYF. In DNA, the CDR3 is TGTGCCAGCAGCCATTATCCGGGACAGGAGCGTGAGGGCACGGTACCAGAGACGCAGTATTTT.

The CDR3 sequence: CSARDDRDGYTF. The CDR3 DNA is TGCAGTGCTAGAGATGACAGGGATGGCTACACCTTC. The chain employs TRBV20-1 and TRBJ1-2; 7 bases agree with TRBD1. CDR1 and CDR2 (germline): DFQATT, SNEGSKA (reference sequence). The CDR3 length is 12 residues. V gave up 0 bases and J gave up 6 bases; unmatched junction bases: 1.

V usage is TRBV6-2 or TRBV6-3 and J usage is TRBJ2-3; a weak D match, TRBD2 (5 bases). Trimming took 4 bases from V and 2 from J, leaving 10 bases between them. Germline lookup yields CDR1 MNHEY and CDR2 SVGEGT. This CDR3 is built from 14 residues. CDR3 coding DNA: TGTGCCAGCAGTTGGGAAGCGGCCACAGATACGCAGTATTTT. It specifies CASSWEAATDTQYF.

The genes are TRBV27 and TRBJ2-5; D is unresolved. The CDR3 runs 16 residues. Germline V CDR1 and CDR2: MNHEY, SMNVEV (reference sequence). Trimming took 7 bases from V and 2 from J, leaving 20 bases between them. CDR3 DNA: TGTGCCAGCAAGGTCCGCTCCGGCGTACCTCAAGAGACCCAGTACTTC. Its translation is CASKVRSGVPQETQYF.

This clonotype occurred many times. V and J are TRBV28 and TRBJ2-4; no definite D call. Germline V gene sequence: CDR1 MDHEN, CDR2 SYDVKM. Trimming took off 5 bases at V and 9 bases at J, with 14 bases between the two ends. This CDR3 spans 13 amino acids. The CDR3: CASSRHPDLIQYF. CDR3 DNA: TGTGCCAGCAGTCGCCACCCCGACCTCATTCAGTACTTC. Full variable domain (remainder filled in from reference TRBV28 and TRBJ2-4): DVKVTQSSRYLVKRTGEKVFLECVQDMDHENMFWYRQDPGLGLRLIYFSYDVKMKEKGDIPEGYSVSREKKERFSLILESASTNQTSMYLCASSRHPDLIQYFGAGTRLSVL.

The genes are TRBV7-9 and TRBJ1-4, with TRBD1 matching 9 bases. CDR1 and CDR2 from the germline V gene are SEHNR and FQNEAQ (reference sequence). The CDR3 has 14 amino acids. V was pared by 5 bases and J by 5 bases, with 3 bases of the junction left unmatched. The DNA for the CDR3 is TGTGCCAGCAGCCGGACAGGGGCCAATGAAAAACTGTTTTTT. Amino acid sequence: CASSRTGANEKLFF. Combining the CDR3 with reference TRBV7-9 and TRBJ1-4 gives the whole variable domain DTGVSQNPRHKITKRGQNVTFRCDPISEHNRLYWYRQTLGQGPEFLTYFQNEAQLEKSRLLSDRFSAERPKGSFSTLEIQRTEQGDSAMYLCASSRTGANEKLFFGSGTQLSVL.

The CDR3 reads CASSDSQGVWEQYF. CDR3 coding DNA: TGTGCCAGCAGTGATAGTCAGGGAGTTTGGGAGCAGTACTTC. The chain has TRBV2 and TRBJ2-5; the D call may be TRBD1 or TRBD2 (5 bases each). Per germline, CDR1 SNHLY and CDR2 FYNNEI. V was trimmed by 3 bases and J by 11 bases, leaving 19 bases between them. This CDR3 comprises 14 residues.

This clonotype was observed a few times. This chain's CDR3 is CASSSMTGREPDTQYF. The CDR3 DNA is TGTGCCAGCAGCTCAATGACAGGGAGGGAGCCAGATACGCAGTATTTT. The chain joins TRBV7-8 to TRBJ2-3, with D perhaps given as TRBD1 or TRBD2 (7 bases each). V was clipped by 4 bases and J by 4 bases, with 18 bases between them. Germline V lookup: CDR1 SGHVS, CDR2 FQNEAQ. The CDR3 is made up of 16 amino acids. Combining the CDR3 with reference TRBV7-8 and TRBJ2-3 gives the whole variable domain GAGVSQSPRYKVAKRGQDVALRCDPISGHVSLFWYQQALGQGPEFLTYFQNEAQLDKSGLPSDRFFAERPEGSVSTLKIQRTQQEDSAVYLCASSSMTGREPDTQYFGPGTRLTVL.